The rows below give T cell receptor beta chains drawn from one sample of a study of blood T cells in healthy people across ages. MiXCR was run by TCRdb on the 5' RACE reads, yielding one entry per CDR3 protein. The repertoire holds about 800,000 distinct CDR3 sequences, 25% seen once, with approximately 3.7% in the top ten. These data are also associated with another study on T cells of mothers and their children.

Sample: blood. These receptors all come from a boy between 5 and 17 years old in good health. CDR3s include the opening cysteine and the closing phenylalanine or tryptophan. The D gene is left open where the match is weak. The size entry is marked missing in some rows and otherwise reads once, few, many or a size class.

clone_size	cdr3_length	j_call	d_call	v_call	cdr3_nt	cdr3_aa
.	15	TRBJ1-4	.	TRBV20-1	TGCAGTGCTAGCTCTGAGGACAGTGATAATGAAAAACCGTTTTTT	CSASSEDSDNEKPFF
few	14	TRBJ1-4	.	TRBV7-9	TGTGCCAGCAGCTCAACACCCGGGAGTGAAAAACTGTTTTTT	CASSSTPGSEKLFF
.	14	TRBJ1-1	.	TRBV5-1	TGCGCCAGCAGCTTGGAACGGGGGTTCACAGAAGCTTTCTTT	CASSLERGFTEAFF
.	20	TRBJ2-1	TRBD2	TRBV6-2/TRBV6-3	TGTGCCAGCAGTTATCGAAAGGAGGAAAGGACTAGCGGGAGCTTTGATGAGCAGTTCTTC	CASSYRKEERTSGSFDEQFF
.	13	TRBJ2-7	.	TRBV2	TGTGCCAGCAGTGGGCTTTTCCTATCCGAGCAGTACTTC	CASSGLFLSEQYF
.	15	TRBJ1-2	TRBD1	TRBV29-1	TGCAGCGTTGACTCTGGACAGGGGGAAGGCTATGGCTACACCTTC	CSVDSGQGEGYGYTF
few	16	TRBJ2-3	TRBD1	TRBV29-1	TGCAGCGTGGAACCGGGACAGGGAACCCGCACAGATACGCAGTATTTT	CSVEPGQGTRTDTQYF
few	14	TRBJ1-1	.	TRBV5-6	TGTGCCAGCTCACTTCAAGGGCGGGACACTGAAGCTTTCTTT	CASSLQGRDTEAFF
few	15	TRBJ2-3	TRBD2	TRBV28	TGTGCCAGCAGTTTGTCCCAGCGGGGTTCAGATACGCAGTATTTT	CASSLSQRGSDTQYF
few	12	TRBJ1-2	.	TRBV30	TGTGCCTGGAAAGGAGGGAAGGTGAGCTACACCTTC	CAWKGGKVSYTF
.	16	TRBJ2-7	.	TRBV12-5	TGTGCTAGTGGAACCGAACGGGATCTCAAGACGTACGAGCAGTACTTC	CASGTERDLKTYEQYF
few	14	TRBJ1-4	TRBD1	TRBV6-5	TGTGCCAGCAGTTACGACAGGGGGCTTGAAAAACTGTTTTTT	CASSYDRGLEKLFF
few	15	TRBJ2-5	.	TRBV28	TGTGCCAGCTCTGCCCCGGGGCAACTTGGGGAGACCCAGTACTTC	CASSAPGQLGETQYF
.	13	TRBJ2-7	.	TRBV6-1	TGTGCCAGCAGTGAAGTGGGAGATCCCGAGCAGTACTTC	CASSEVGDPEQYF
.	14	TRBJ2-1	TRBD2	TRBV2	TGTGCCAGCAGACTAGCGGGGGGGCTAAATGAGCAGTTCTTC	CASRLAGGLNEQFF
few	15	TRBJ2-1	TRBD2	TRBV9	TGTGCCAGCAGCGTCCTAGCGGGAGACGGTAATGAGCAGTTCTTC	CASSVLAGDGNEQFF
few	15	TRBJ1-5	.	TRBV20-1	TGCAGTGCTAGAGACCCCGGGGCCGGCAATCAGCCCCAGCATTTT	CSARDPGAGNQPQHF
few	13	TRBJ1-1	.	TRBV14	TGTGCCAGCAGCCGCCGGACGAACACTGAAGCTTTCTTT	CASSRRTNTEAFF
.	18	TRBJ2-7	TRBD1	TRBV7-2	TGTGCCAGCAGCTTAGTCTACCCAAGGACAGGGACTTACTACGAGCAGTACTTC	CASSLVYPRTGTYYEQYF
.	12	TRBJ2-7	.	TRBV7-9	TGTGCCAGCAGAACGGACACCTACGAGCAGTACTTC	CASRTDTYEQYF
.	13	TRBJ2-5	.	TRBV20-1	TGCAGTGCCCCCGGGGCGTACCAAGAGACCCAGTACTTC	CSAPGAYQETQYF
few	15	TRBJ2-1	.	TRBV2	TGTGCCAGCAGTGAAACGTTCCAAGTAAACAATGAGCAGTTCTTC	CASSETFQVNNEQFF